This T cell receptor (beta chain) was found in a study of blood T cell repertoires in COVID-19. The overall study: The cDNA or gDNA used as material had been derived from T cells, B-cell-depleted T cells, or PBMCs.

This clone was counted once. Assay used: immunoSEQ multiplex PCR; TCRdb lists only in-frame clones, some missing. The sample lists hundreds of thousands of clones; around 82% were seen once. This TCR came from a woman of 80 years or more with acute or convalescent COVID-19. What was sequenced was peripheral blood.

CDR3 protein: CASSEGGSYEQYF. In nucleotides, the CDR3 is TGTGCCAGCAGTGAAGGTGGGAGCTACGAGCAGTACTTC. The chain couples TRBV6-1 to TRBJ2-7, with D possibly TRBD2 on 5 matching bases. Trimming took off 1 base at V and 3 bases at J, with 7 bases between the two ends. The CDR3 is 13 residues long. CDR1 and CDR2 (germline): MNHNS, SASEGT.